What follows are 5 T cell receptor beta chains derived from one specimen sequenced in a study of tumor and adjacent non-tumor tissue in lung cancer. This sample's RNA came from whole unsorted tissue. TCRbeta libraries were built with three rounds of nested PCR, modified from ARM-PCR. TCRdb re-called the multiplex PCR reads through MiXCR, storing one row per CDR3 protein. The sample lists more than 75,000 distinct CDR3 sequences; over 80% were seen once. Sample: lung tumor tissue. The receptors stem from a woman aged 45-59 years with non-small cell lung cancer.

A few counts support this clonotype. At one boundary the junction diverges from the germline segment, which might be a read error. The J gene is TRBJ2-3, the V gene TRBV11-2; no clear D. This CDR3 contains 18 residues. Germline CDR1 and CDR2: SGHAT and FQNNGV. This CDR3 reads CASSLVAMTGWGTDTQYF. CDR3 sequence (DNA): TGTGCCAGCAGTTTAGTCGCCATGACCGGGTGGGGCACAGATACGCAGTATTTT.

This chain uses TRBV12-3 or TRBV12-4 with TRBJ1-4, with D uncertain. This CDR3 has 13 residues. Trimming left V 6 bases short and J 7 bases short, with 12 bases between. CDR3 in DNA: TGTGCCAGCAGCATGATACTCAGTGAAAAACTGTTTTTT. It is translated as CASSMILSEKLFF.

This chain connects TRBV5-4 to TRBJ2-3, with D possibly TRBD1 on 6 matching bases. The CDR3 loop spans 16 amino acids. V was cut by 4 bases and J by 4 bases, with 19 bases left in between. Germline V gene lookup returns CDR1 SGHNT and CDR2 YYREEE (reference sequence). DNA for the CDR3: TGTGCCAGCAGCCCTGGGTCAGGGGTGCGCGCAGATACGCAGTATTTT. This gives the protein CASSPGSGVRADTQYF.

About this clonotype itself: A read error may account for a junction end that differs from germline. The CDR3 coding sequence is TGCAGCGTTGGGCAGGGGGGAGATACGCAATTTTTT. This translates into CSVGQGGDTQFF. The genes are TRBV29-1 and TRBJ2-3; D may be TRBD1 (7 bases). CDR1 is SQVTM, CDR2 ANQGSEA, per germline. The CDR3 sequence is 12 residues long.

With regard to this clonotype: The junction shows a germline mismatch at one end, possibly a read error. This sequence joins TRBV5-6 and TRBJ1-5; the D is unclear. Germline CDR1 is SGHDT and CDR2 is YYEEEE. The length of the CDR3 is 15 residues. The CDR3 loop is CASSLPVSGNQPHHF. The CDR3 DNA follows: TGTGCCAGCAGCTTGCCGGTGAGTGGTAATCAGCCCCATCATTTT.